Each of the 14 T cell receptor beta chains below was sequenced from the same sample in a study of T cell changes during pregnancy in multiple sclerosis. Libraries were prepared by immunoSEQ multiplex PCR; TCRdb keeps only in-frame clonotypes and omits some of them. The table includes about 100,000 clones, around 93% detected once. The sequencing here drew on peripheral blood, taken after pregnancy. Receptor source: a female donor with multiple sclerosis, enrolled in a pregnancy study.

The V and J genes are TRBV11-3 and TRBJ1-2; TRBD1 agrees at 8 bases. The CDR3 runs to 16 residues. Germline loops: CDR1 SGHNT, CDR2 YENEEA. Trimming at V came to 0 bases and at J to 4 bases, leaving 7 bases not matched to a gene. CDR3 DNA sequence: TGTGCCAGCAGCTTAGAGGGTCGACAGGGGATCTATGGCTACACCTTC. Protein product: CASSLEGRQGIYGYTF.

The chain has TRBV7-8 and TRBJ1-4, with D hard to call. CDR1 and CDR2 from the germline V gene are SGHVS and FQNEAQ. The ends were cut back, 2 bases at V and 7 bases at J, with 14 bases in the middle. This CDR3 spans 15 amino acids. CDR3 residues: CASSLIIDSREKLFF. The CDR3 coding sequence is TGTGCCAGCAGCTTAATAATAGACTCCCGTGAAAAACTGTTTTTT. Combining the CDR3 with reference TRBV7-8 and TRBJ1-4 gives the whole variable domain GAGVSQSPRYKVAKRGQDVALRCDPISGHVSLFWYQQALGQGPEFLTYFQNEAQLDKSGLPSDRFFAERPEGSVSTLKIQRTQQEDSAVYLCASSLIIDSREKLFFGSGTQLSVL.

The genes are TRBV6-1 and TRBJ1-6; no firm D call. The CDR3 length is 13 residues. V lost 11 bases and J 7 bases, leaving 15 bases between the germline ends. The germline V gene encodes CDR1 MNHNS and CDR2 SASEGT. The CDR3 DNA reads as TGTGCCGGCGAGGGTGTTCGGAATTCACCCCTCCACTTT. The encoded protein is CAGEGVRNSPLHF.

The CDR3: CASSADRAEQFF. CDR3 bases: TGTGCCAGCAGCGCCGACAGGGCCGAGCAGTTCTTC. The V and J genes are TRBV7-9 and TRBJ2-1, with 7 bases that match TRBD1. The CDR3 sequence is 12 residues long. V trimming: 5 bases; J trimming: 10 bases; junction bases outside the gene matches: 5. CDR1 SEHNR and CDR2 FQNEAQ come from the germline V gene (reference sequence).

V is TRBV5-1 and J is TRBJ2-1; a possible D gene is TRBD2 (6 bases). V lost 0 bases and J 4 bases, leaving 11 bases between the germline ends. This CDR3 contains 15 residues. Germline V gene lookup returns CDR1 SGHRS and CDR2 YFSETQ. The CDR3 DNA is TGCGCCAGCAGCTTGGTTCAGGGACTTTACAATGAGCAGTTCTTC. This encodes CASSLVQGLYNEQFF.

V and J are TRBV10-2 and TRBJ2-1, with TRBD2 matching over 7 bases. This CDR3 is 15 amino acids long. Per the germline V gene, CDR1 is WSHSY and CDR2 is SAAADI. V was pared by 5 bases and J by 9 bases, with 13 bases of the junction left unmatched. The CDR3 nucleotides are TGCGCCAGCAGTCCCCTTGGACTAGTGACGGGTGAGCAGTTCTTC. Translated: CASSPLGLVTGEQFF.

J is TRBJ1-1 and V is TRBV9; 7 nucleotides line up with TRBD1. Germline V gene data show CDR1 as SGDLS and CDR2 as YYNGEE. CDR3 length: 13 residues. The V segment lost 4 bases and the J segment 1 base; nucleotides outside the gene matches: 1. The CDR3 protein is CASSPGGNTEAFF. The CDR3 DNA reads TGTGCCAGCAGCCCAGGGGGGAACACTGAAGCTTTCTTT.

A few counts support this clone. The chain's CDR3 is CASSDDAGDTDTQYF. Written as DNA, the CDR3 is TGTGCCAGCAGTGACGACGCGGGGGACACAGATACGCAGTATTTT. The chain joins TRBV6-4 to TRBJ2-3; 7 nucleotides match TRBD2. The CDR3 is 15 amino acids. Germline-derived CDR1 and CDR2 are MRHNA and SNTAGT. V lost 2 bases to trimming and J lost 2 bases; unmatched junction nucleotides: 4.

V is TRBV27 and J is TRBJ2-7; 9 nucleotides align to TRBD1. Per germline, CDR1 MNHEY and CDR2 SMNVEV (reference sequence). V trimming: 1 base; J trimming: 4 bases; junction bases outside the gene matches: 8. The CDR3 covers 16 residues. The CDR3 loop reads CASSLFRGTGSYEQYF. CDR3 coding DNA: TGTGCCAGCAGTTTATTTCGTGGGACAGGGTCGTACGAGCAGTACTTC.

V is TRBV6-5 and J is TRBJ2-7; 9 bases are a match to TRBD2. V was clipped by 5 bases and J by 3 bases; unmatched bases: 5. The CDR3 has 14 residues. Germline CDR1 MNHEY, CDR2 SVGAGI. CDR3 nucleotides: TGTGCCAGCAGTCAGGGACTAGCTCTCTACGAGCAGTACTTC. This encodes CASSQGLALYEQYF.

This rearrangement joins TRBV13 to TRBJ2-7; 9 nucleotides line up with TRBD1. There are 14 residues in the CDR3. Germline CDR1 is PRHDT and CDR2 is FYEKMQ (reference sequence). The V gene end was trimmed by 5 bases and the J gene end by 2 bases; junction bases not matched to a gene: 4. CDR3 sequence reads: CASSRRQGAYEQYF. The CDR3 nucleotides read TGTGCCAGCAGCCGGAGACAGGGGGCCTACGAGCAGTACTTC.

The chain joins TRBV6-1 to TRBJ2-4; D perhaps matches TRBD1 (5 bases). Germline V lookup: CDR1 MNHNS, CDR2 SASEGT. The CDR3 spans 13 residues. The V and J ends lost 8 bases and 5 bases respectively, with 13 bases between them. CDR3 sequence reads: CASLGVTQNIQYF. CDR3 sequence (DNA): TGTGCCAGCTTAGGGGTGACCCAAAACATTCAGTACTTC.

V usage is TRBV11-3 and J usage is TRBJ2-7; 7 positions agree with TRBD2. J was trimmed by 4 bases and V by 4 bases; bases with no gene match: 10. Germline CDR1 and CDR2: SGHNT and YENEEA. The CDR3 contains 15 residues. DNA of the CDR3: TGTGCCAGCAGCTCTCCAGCCGCGCGGGGGTACGAGCAGTACTTC. Translation gives CASSSPAARGYEQYF.

The J gene is TRBJ2-3, the V gene TRBV25-1, with TRBD2 matching over 11 bases. The CDR3 has 15 amino acids. Germline-derived CDR1 and CDR2 are MGHDK and SYGVNS. V dropped 8 bases and J dropped 2; count of bases not matched to a gene: 6. CDR3 region: CASRIAGGTTDTQYF. CDR3 DNA sequence: TGTGCCAGCCGAATAGCGGGGGGGACCACAGATACGCAGTATTTT.